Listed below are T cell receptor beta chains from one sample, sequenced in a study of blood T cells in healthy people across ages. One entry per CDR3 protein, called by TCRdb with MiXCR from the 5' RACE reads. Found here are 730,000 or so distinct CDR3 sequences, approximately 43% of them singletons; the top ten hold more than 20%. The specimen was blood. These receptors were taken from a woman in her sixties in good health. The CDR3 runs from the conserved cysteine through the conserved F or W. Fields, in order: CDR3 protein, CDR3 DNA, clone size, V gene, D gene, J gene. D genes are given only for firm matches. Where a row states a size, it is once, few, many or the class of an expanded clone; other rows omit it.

CDR3aa: CASSLRANNYGYTF
CDR3nt: TGTGCCAGCAGCTTAAGAGCGAATAACTATGGCTACACCTTC
abundance: NA
v_gene: TRBV7-3
d_gene: NA
j_gene: TRBJ1-2

CDR3aa: CASSFTGQGNQPQHF
CDR3nt: TGTGCCAGCAGTTTTACGGGACAGGGGAATCAGCCCCAGCATTTT
abundance: few
v_gene: TRBV6-5
d_gene: TRBD1
j_gene: TRBJ1-5

CDR3aa: CASSPDGTVYEQYF
CDR3nt: TGTGCCAGCAGCCCGGACGGGACAGTCTACGAGCAGTACTTC
abundance: NA
v_gene: TRBV7-2
d_gene: TRBD1
j_gene: TRBJ2-7

CDR3aa: CASSSMTSGRFTDTQYF
CDR3nt: TGCGCCAGCAGCTCGATGACTAGCGGGAGGTTCACAGATACGCAGTATTTT
abundance: NA
v_gene: TRBV5-1
d_gene: TRBD2
j_gene: TRBJ2-3

CDR3aa: CASPPQGGENTEAFF
CDR3nt: TGTGCCAGCCCACCTCAAGGGGGAGAGAACACTGAAGCTTTCTTT
abundance: NA
v_gene: TRBV18
d_gene: NA
j_gene: TRBJ1-1

CDR3aa: CASSLVTVSEQYF
CDR3nt: TGTGCCAGCAGCTTGGTTACAGTCTCCGAGCAGTACTTC
abundance: many
v_gene: TRBV5-6
d_gene: NA
j_gene: TRBJ2-7

CDR3aa: CASSLGGRAVDTQYF
CDR3nt: TGTGCCAGCAGCCTGGGAGGAAGAGCGGTCGATACGCAGTATTTT
abundance: NA
v_gene: TRBV5-6
d_gene: NA
j_gene: TRBJ2-3

CDR3aa: CASSSSGWDRDSNQPQHF
CDR3nt: TGTGCCAGCAGTTCCTCCGGTTGGGACAGGGATAGCAATCAGCCCCAGCATTTT
abundance: NA
v_gene: TRBV28
d_gene: TRBD1
j_gene: TRBJ1-5

CDR3aa: CASRNDGSYEQYF
CDR3nt: TGTGCCAGCAGAAACGACGGATCCTACGAGCAGTACTTC
abundance: NA
v_gene: TRBV2
d_gene: NA
j_gene: TRBJ2-7

CDR3aa: CASSPGTYGGKETQYF
CDR3nt: TGTGCCAGCAGTCCCGGGACTTACGGGGGCAAAGAGACCCAGTACTTC
abundance: NA
v_gene: TRBV28
d_gene: NA
j_gene: TRBJ2-5

CDR3aa: CASSGPGQGYGYTF
CDR3nt: TGTGCCAGCAGTGGTCCGGGACAGGGGTATGGCTACACCTTC
abundance: NA
v_gene: TRBV6-1
d_gene: TRBD1
j_gene: TRBJ1-2

CDR3aa: CASSQDLSGAHSETQYF
CDR3nt: TGTGCCAGCAGCCAAGATCTTAGCGGGGCCCACTCAGAGACCCAGTACTTC
abundance: many
v_gene: TRBV3-1
d_gene: TRBD2
j_gene: TRBJ2-5

CDR3aa: CASSLGASGNNEQFF
CDR3nt: TGTGCCAGCAGCCTAGGGGCTAGCGGGAACAATGAGCAGTTCTTC
abundance: many
v_gene: TRBV9
d_gene: TRBD2
j_gene: TRBJ2-1

CDR3aa: CASSLNSGETQYF
CDR3nt: TGTGCCAGCAGTTTGAACAGCGGGGAGACCCAGTACTTC
abundance: NA
v_gene: TRBV27
d_gene: NA
j_gene: TRBJ2-5

CDR3aa: CASSFMGDYGYTF
CDR3nt: TGTGCCAGCAGCTTCATGGGGGACTATGGCTACACCTTC
abundance: few
v_gene: TRBV12-3/TRBV12-4
d_gene: NA
j_gene: TRBJ1-2

CDR3aa: CASSYSTGQETQYF
CDR3nt: TGTGCCAGCAGTTACTCGACAGGCCAAGAGACCCAGTACTTC
abundance: few
v_gene: TRBV6-6
d_gene: NA
j_gene: TRBJ2-5

CDR3aa: CSAVAGNSYEQYF
CDR3nt: TGCAGTGCCGTAGCGGGAAACTCCTACGAGCAGTACTTC
abundance: NA
v_gene: TRBV20-1
d_gene: TRBD2
j_gene: TRBJ2-7

CDR3aa: CAAWGPGELFF
CDR3nt: TGTGCCGCCTGGGGGCCCGGGGAGCTGTTTTTT
abundance: few
v_gene: TRBV25-1
d_gene: NA
j_gene: TRBJ2-2

CDR3aa: CASSLHPPILAGGADTQYF
CDR3nt: TGTGCCAGCAGCCTACACCCTCCGATCCTAGCGGGAGGGGCAGATACGCAGTATTTT
abundance: NA
v_gene: TRBV7-2
d_gene: TRBD2
j_gene: TRBJ2-3

CDR3aa: CASSLGRGSSNQPQHF
CDR3nt: TGTGCCAGCAGCTTAGGACGGGGCTCGAGCAATCAGCCCCAGCATTTT
abundance: NA
v_gene: TRBV7-2
d_gene: NA
j_gene: TRBJ1-5

CDR3aa: CASRRLAGVLDTQYF
CDR3nt: TGTGCCAGCAGACGACTAGCGGGAGTTCTCGATACGCAGTATTTT
abundance: once
v_gene: TRBV11-2
d_gene: TRBD2
j_gene: TRBJ2-3

CDR3aa: CASRGGQGKGSPLHF
CDR3nt: TGTGCCAGCAGAGGGGGACAGGGTAAAGGTTCACCCCTCCACTTT
abundance: NA
v_gene: TRBV2
d_gene: TRBD1
j_gene: TRBJ1-6